The next 27 T cell receptor beta chains were all read from a single sample in a study of beta chain features in type 1 diabetes. Study-level findings and limits: TCRB CDR3 length was moderately but significantly reduced in all four CD4+ subsets of Type 1 diabetes patients.

Expressed TCRB transcripts were sequenced because the isolated RNA had all been reverse transcribed beforehand. Measured with immunoSEQ multiplex PCR; TCRdb has only the in-frame clones, and not every one. The repertoire holds over 150,000 clones, with 7.8% as singletons. No cognate antigen is known for these TCRs. Specimen: central memory CD4+ T cells from blood. The receptor source for this set is a middle-aged woman with type 1 diabetes.

The CDR3, as DNA: TGTGCCAGCAGCTCACTACGACAGGGTGGAACAGATACGCAGTATTTT. Translation gives CASSSLRQGGTDTQYF. The rearrangement links TRBV13 to TRBJ2-3, with TRBD1 identical over 7 bases. Trimming cost V 4 bases and J 3 bases; bases outside gene matches: 10. Germline CDR1 is PRHDT and CDR2 is FYEKMQ (reference sequence). This CDR3 spans 16 amino acids.

For the CDR3, the DNA is TGTGCCAGCAGCCAAGCCGGGACATTGAACACCGGGGAGCTGTTTTTT. Translated: CASSQAGTLNTGELFF. This chain connects TRBV5-4 to TRBJ2-2; tentatively, D is TRBD1 (6 bases). Germline lookup yields CDR1 SGHNT and CDR2 YYREEE (reference sequence). Trimming took 4 bases from V and 1 from J, leaving 14 bases between them. The CDR3 sequence is 16 residues long.

The chain combines TRBV29-1 with TRBJ2-1; 12 bases line up with TRBD2. In germline, CDR1 is SQVTM, CDR2 ANQGSEA. There are 13 residues in the CDR3. V lost 8 bases and J lost 9; bases outside the gene matches: 8. As DNA, the CDR3 is TGCAGCTTCACTAGCGGGAGGTTAGGTGAGCAGTTCTTC. Its translation: CSFTSGRLGEQFF.

This clone has a handful of counts. This chain joins TRBV5-1 and TRBJ2-7; 9 positions match TRBD1. Trimming removed 2 bases from V and 5 bases from J; junction bases left unmatched: 5. Germline CDR1 reads SGHRS; CDR2 reads YFSETQ. The CDR3 is 14 amino acids. CDR3 DNA sequence: TGCGCCAGCAGCTTTGGGGACAGGGCGAACGAGCAGTACTTC. It codes for CASSFGDRANEQYF. Drawing the rest from reference TRBV5-1 and TRBJ2-7, the complete variable domain is KAGVTQTPRYLIKTRGQQVTLSCSPISGHRSVSWYQQTPGQGLQFLFEYFSETQRNKGNFPGRFSGRQFSNSRSEMNVSTLELGDSALYLCASSFGDRANEQYFGPGTRLTVT.

This clone came up many times. The gene calls are TRBV13 and TRBJ2-1, with D possibly TRBD2 on 5 matching bases. This CDR3 comprises 16 residues. The ends were cut back, 5 bases at V and 2 bases at J, with 16 bases in the middle. The V gene's germline CDR1 is PRHDT and CDR2 FYEKMQ (reference sequence). The CDR3 DNA is TGTGCCAGCAGCCCCCGCCTCGGGGAGACCTACAATGAGCAGTTCTTC. It encodes CASSPRLGETYNEQFF.

This clone was observed a handful of times. V and J are TRBV4-2 and TRBJ2-1; 9 bases fit TRBD1. CDR1 is LGHNA, CDR2 YNFKEQ, per germline. Trimming cost V 4 bases and J 8 bases; bases outside gene matches: 15. There are 17 residues in the CDR3. CDR3 amino acids: CASSRGSPGQGGDEQFF. CDR3 coding DNA: TGTGCCAGCAGCCGAGGATCCCCGGGACAGGGAGGAGATGAGCAGTTCTTC.

This clone was seen only a few times. The chain couples TRBV7-8 to TRBJ2-2, with D unclear. CDR3 size: 13 residues. Trimming pared 2 bases from V and 1 base from J, leaving 2 bases between. The V gene's germline CDR1 is SGHVS and CDR2 FQNEAQ. CDR3 loop: CASSLLNTGELFF. The CDR3 coding sequence is TGTGCCAGCAGCTTACTGAACACCGGGGAGCTGTTTTTT.

The J gene is TRBJ2-1, the V gene TRBV11-2; TRBD2 agrees at 12 bases. The CDR3 extends over 16 amino acids. Looked up from germline, CDR1 is SGHAT and CDR2 is FQNNGV. J lost 7 bases, V lost 1 base, and 5 bases had no gene match. Here the CDR3 reads CASSLARLAGVNEQFF. DNA of the CDR3: TGTGCCAGCAGCTTAGCTCGACTAGCGGGAGTGAATGAGCAGTTCTTC. The variable domain in full, with the rest retrieved from reference TRBV11-2 and TRBJ2-1, is EAGVAQSPRYKIIEKRQSVAFWCNPISGHATLYWYQQILGQGPKLLIQFQNNGVVDDSQLPKDRFSAERLKGVDSTLKIQPAKLEDSAVYLCASSLARLAGVNEQFFGPGTRLTVL.

The chain uses TRBV11-2 and TRBJ2-7; tentative D call: TRBD1 (6 bases). The CDR3 length is 13 residues. Germline lookup yields CDR1 SGHAT and CDR2 FQNNGV. V lost 10 bases and J lost 0, with 13 bases in between. The CDR3 sequence is CATTGSYSYEQYF. CDR3 coding DNA: TGTGCCACTACAGGGTCCTACTCCTACGAGCAGTACTTC.

The V and J genes are TRBV6-6 and TRBJ2-2; D might be TRBD1 (5 bases). V dropped 2 bases and J dropped 2 bases, with 6 bases sitting between them. The germline gives CDR1 MNHNY, CDR2 SVGAGI (reference sequence). The CDR3 extends over 14 amino acids. Written as DNA, the CDR3 is TGTGCCAGCAGTTACGACAGAAACACCGGGGAGCTGTTTTTT. It codes for CASSYDRNTGELFF.

V is TRBV7-9 and J is TRBJ2-3, with 8 positions matching TRBD2. Germline assignment: CDR1 SEHNR and CDR2 FQNEAQ (reference sequence). There are 14 residues in the CDR3. Losses at the gene ends were 5 bases for V and 4 bases for J; bases not matched to a gene: 5. In nucleotides, the CDR3 is TGTGCCAGCAGCCGGGGGGGGGCTCCAGATACGCAGTATTTT. Protein: CASSRGGAPDTQYF.

This clone was counted only a few times. The CDR3 coding sequence is TGTGCCAGCAGCTCATGGACGGCCGGGGGGGATACGCAGTATTTT. This gives the protein CASSSWTAGGDTQYF. The chain employs TRBV9 and TRBJ2-3; 7 nucleotides align to TRBD2. Germline values: CDR1 SGDLS, CDR2 YYNGEE. V lost 4 bases and J lost 6; bases outside the gene matches: 11. This CDR3 comprises 15 residues. Full variable domain (missing parts from reference TRBV9 and TRBJ2-3): DSGVTQTPKHLITATGQRVTLRCSPRSGDLSVYWYQQSLDQGLQFLIQYYNGEERAKGNILERFSAQQFPDLHSELNLSSLELGDSALYFCASSSWTAGGDTQYFGPGTRLTVL.

This clone was found a few times. The chain links TRBV7-9 to TRBJ2-7; 9 positions agree with TRBD1. The CDR3 sequence is 15 residues long. Losses at the gene ends were 4 bases for V and 9 bases for J; bases not matched to a gene: 13. The germline gives CDR1 SEHNR, CDR2 FQNEAQ (reference sequence). This chain's CDR3 is CASSSFRGQGSGQYF. For the CDR3, the DNA is TGTGCCAGCAGCTCTTTTAGGGGACAGGGCTCAGGGCAGTACTTC.

This clone was observed a few times. The chain's CDR3 is CASNRDFGYTF. In nucleotides, the CDR3 is TGTGCCAGCAATCGAGACTTTGGCTACACCTTC. The chain has TRBV6-1 and TRBJ1-2; the D is unclear. The ends were cut back, 7 bases at V and 7 bases at J, with 10 bases in the middle. The CDR3 has 11 amino acids. Germline V gene lookup returns CDR1 MNHNS and CDR2 SASEGT.

This clone has a handful of counts. J is TRBJ2-7 and V is TRBV28; tentative D call: TRBD1 (6 bases). Germline assignment: CDR1 MDHEN and CDR2 SYDVKM. The length of the CDR3 is 15 residues. V lost 4 bases and J 6 bases, leaving 19 bases between the germline ends. As DNA, the CDR3 is TGTGCCAGCAGTTCCCCCACAGGGAAAATGAGCGAGCAGTACTTC. Amino acid sequence: CASSSPTGKMSEQYF. Full variable domain (remainder filled in from reference TRBV28 and TRBJ2-7): DVKVTQSSRYLVKRTGEKVFLECVQDMDHENMFWYRQDPGLGLRLIYFSYDVKMKEKGDIPEGYSVSREKKERFSLILESASTNQTSMYLCASSSPTGKMSEQYFGPGTRLTVT.

The rearrangement uses TRBV28 and TRBJ2-7; TRBD1 matches at 7 bases. The CDR3 has 14 amino acids. The V segment lost 6 bases and the J segment 0 bases; nucleotides outside the gene matches: 5. Germline CDR1 is MDHEN and CDR2 is SYDVKM. The CDR3 DNA sequence: TGTGCCAGCAGGGAAGGGACAGACTCCTACGAGCAGTACTTC. This codes for CASREGTDSYEQYF.

This clone has just a few counts. V gene TRBV7-9 combines with J gene TRBJ2-5, with TRBD1 as a possible D gene (6 bases). This CDR3 region has 15 residues. Between the trimmed V and J ends, which lost 5 bases and 5 bases, there was a span of 18 bases. In germline, CDR1 is SEHNR, CDR2 FQNEAQ (reference sequence). The CDR3, as DNA: TGTGCCAGCAGCGCGAAACGTCGGCAGGGGGAGACCCAGTACTTC. Protein sequence: CASSAKRRQGETQYF.

This clone was seen more than once but under ten times. J is TRBJ2-1 and V is TRBV5-1; tentative D call: TRBD2 (6 bases). CDR3 length: 16 amino acids. Trimming shortened V by 6 bases and J by 6 bases, and 22 bases separated the two germline ends. The germline gives CDR1 SGHRS, CDR2 YFSETQ. The CDR3 DNA sequence: TGCGCCAGCAAAGAGGCAAGCGGGCGGGCTTTCAATGAGCAGTTCTTC. Amino acids: CASKEASGRAFNEQFF.

This clone occurred a few times. The CDR3 is CASSPVVEETQYF. In DNA, the CDR3 is TGTGCCAGCTCACCAGTGGTAGAAGAGACCCAGTACTTC. The chain combines TRBV18 with TRBJ2-5; D is unclear. V was pared by 2 bases and J by 3 bases, with 7 bases between. Germline values: CDR1 KGHSH, CDR2 LQKENI. This CDR3 is 13 amino acids long.

This clone has more than one count but fewer than ten. Other DNA sequences in the sample encode the same CDR3. The V call is TRBV20-1, the J call TRBJ2-7, with a tentative D call TRBD1 (5 bases). Germline CDR1 and CDR2: DFQATT and SNEGSKA (reference sequence). Between the trimmed V and J ends, which lost 3 bases and 3 bases, there was a span of 6 bases. This CDR3 comprises 11 residues. The DNA for the CDR3 is TGCAGTGCTAGTCAGGGCTACGAGCAGTACTTC. Amino acids: CSASQGYEQYF.

This clone was detected only a few times. This chain uses TRBV11-2 with TRBJ1-6, with 10 bases aligning to TRBD1. CDR1 is SGHAT and CDR2 is FQNNGV in the germline V gene. The junction had 5 bases not matched to a gene; V was cut back by 1 base and J by 8 bases. The length of the CDR3 is 16 residues. The CDR3 region is CASSLGGQGTYSPLHF. DNA of the CDR3: TGTGCCAGCAGCTTAGGGGGACAGGGGACCTATTCACCCCTCCACTTT.

A few counts support this clone. The V gene is TRBV15, the J gene TRBJ2-7, with D maybe TRBD1 (5 bases). The CDR3 extends over 12 amino acids. Trimming removed 3 bases at V and 9 bases at J, with 12 bases between. The germline CDR1 and CDR2 sequences are LNHNV and YYDKDF (reference sequence). For the CDR3, the DNA is TGTGCCACCAGCAGCGGGCGGCAGGGGCAGTACTTC. Amino acid sequence: CATSSGRQGQYF.

This clone was detected only a few times. J is TRBJ2-1 and V is TRBV6-5, with D possibly being TRBD1 (6 bases). This CDR3 contains 15 residues. The V gene's germline CDR1 is MNHEY and CDR2 SVGAGI. Trimming removed 2 bases at V and 1 base at J, with 9 bases between. The CDR3 sequence: CASSYSQGSYNEQFF. For the CDR3, the DNA is TGTGCCAGCAGTTACAGCCAGGGGTCCTACAATGAGCAGTTCTTC.

The chain recombines TRBV5-1 with TRBJ1-4; D not certain. The CDR3 extends over 14 amino acids. Trimming left V 2 bases short and J 4 bases short, with 9 bases between. Germline V CDR1 and CDR2: SGHRS, YFSETQ. The CDR3 sequence: CASSLAGNNEKLFF. DNA of the CDR3: TGCGCCAGCAGCTTAGCGGGGAATAATGAAAAACTGTTTTTT.

This clone was seen more than once but under ten times. The chain employs TRBV7-9 and TRBJ2-1, with D hard to call. CDR1 and CDR2 (germline): SEHNR, FQNEAQ (reference sequence). Trimming took 1 base from V and 6 from J, leaving 4 bases between them. The CDR3 totals 12 residues. The CDR3 sequence: CASSLVSNEQFF. In nucleotides, the CDR3 is TGTGCCAGCAGCTTAGTTAGCAATGAGCAGTTCTTC.

The chain combines TRBV30 with TRBJ2-2, with TRBD2 matching over 7 bases. CDR3 length equals 15 residues. CDR1 is GTSNPN, CDR2 SVGIG, per germline (reference sequence). The trim removed 5 bases at V and 4 bases at J, leaving 10 bases unmatched. The CDR3 bases are TGTGCCTGGCGCGAGATTGGGAGGGGCACCGGGGAGCTGTTTTTT. It codes for CAWREIGRGTGELFF. Full variable domain (outside the CDR3, taken from reference TRBV30 and TRBJ2-2): SQTIHQWPATLVQPVGSPLSLECTVEGTSNPNLYWYRQAAGRGLQLLFYSVGIGQISSEVPQNLSASRPQDRQFILSSKKLLLSDSGFYLCAWREIGRGTGELFFGEGSRLTVL.

V and J are TRBV7-9 and TRBJ1-5; D gene unclear. Trimming removed 0 bases from V and 6 bases from J, with 6 bases in between. CDR1 SEHNR and CDR2 FQNEAQ come from the germline V gene (reference sequence). The CDR3 sequence is 13 residues long. CDR3 sequence: CASSLAEGQPQHF. CDR3 nucleotide sequence: TGTGCCAGCAGCTTAGCGGAGGGTCAGCCCCAGCATTTT.